This T cell receptor beta chain was identified in a study of cytomegalovirus exposure and HLA in healthy donors. Study results and caveats: Rare TCR sequences dominated, though some public TCRs recurred in many donors. Published work reported that the classifier diagnosed cytomegalovirus status with high specificity and sensitivity. The study assumed roughly uniform donor sequencing depth for presence/absence analyses. Later analysis placed DRB1 highest and HLA-C lowest in TCR association rates, which differed by HLA locus.

This CDR3 contains 19 residues. Trimming at V came to 0 bases and at J to 0 bases, leaving 11 bases not matched to a gene. Germline V lookup: CDR1 LNHDA, CDR2 SQIVND (reference sequence). Regarding this clone: Its antigen is not known.

PCR was performed using 60 Vbeta and 13 Jbeta primers. TCRdb keeps only in-frame clones here, not all; method: immunoSEQ multiplex PCR. The profile shows about 150,000 clones, about 80% of them singletons. Sequences were obtained from PBMCs. The V gene is TRBV19, the J gene TRBJ2-1, with TRBD1 matching 7 bases. The receptor's source is a man in his forties or fifties in good health and CMV-seropositive. The CDR3 bases are TGTGCCAGTAGTATAGAGACAGGGATCCCCTTGGGCTCCTACAATGAGCAGTTCTTC. Residues: CASSIETGIPLGSYNEQFF.